These 9 T cell receptor beta chains originate from one sample sequenced in a study of graft-versus-host responses after intestinal transplantation. These receptors have no identified antigens. Assay used: immunoSEQ multiplex PCR; TCRdb lists only in-frame clones, some missing. The repertoire includes 90,000 to 150,000 clones, over 80% of them detected once, and around 0.12% sits in the top ten. Here the sequenced sample was unstimulated CD4+ T cells sorted from spleen or lymph node cells, taken before intestinal transplant. All receptors derive from a human donor who received an intestinal transplant.

The rearrangement uses TRBV6-6 and TRBJ2-7; D not resolved. This CDR3 is built from 11 residues. Germline V CDR1 and CDR2: MNHNY, SVGAGI (reference sequence). V lost 10 bases to trimming and J lost 1 base, with 8 bases between them. CDR3 sequence reads: CATLESYEQYF. CDR3 bases: TGTGCCACCCTCGAATCCTACGAGCAGTACTTC.

The chain recombines TRBV29-1 with TRBJ1-2, with unresolved D. This CDR3 has 13 residues. Germline V gene lookup returns CDR1 SQVTM and CDR2 ANQGSEA. V lost 3 bases, J lost 6 bases, and 14 bases lay in between. The CDR3 coding sequence is TGCAGCGTTGATGGACGTGGCGCGAATGGCTACACCTTC. This translates into CSVDGRGANGYTF.

The V call is TRBV5-5, the J call TRBJ2-7; 7 positions agree with TRBD1. Germline V gene lookup returns CDR1 SGHKS and CDR2 YYEKEE (reference sequence). This CDR3 spans 15 amino acids. The junction had 7 bases not matched to a gene; V was cut back by 4 bases and J by 0 bases. The CDR3 DNA is TGTGCCAGCAGCCCGAGACAGGGAAGCTCCTACGAGCAGTACTTC. It codes for CASSPRQGSSYEQYF.

This clone has only one observation. The rearrangement joins TRBV5-1 to TRBJ1-4; 9 bases are a match to TRBD1. V trimming: 4 bases; J trimming: 5 bases; junction bases outside the gene matches: 3. The CDR3 contains 14 residues. Per the germline V gene, CDR1 is SGHRS and CDR2 is YFSETQ. CDR3 in DNA: TGCGCCAGCAGCACGGGACAGGGCAATGAAAAACTGTTTTTT. Its translation is CASSTGQGNEKLFF.

Turning to this clone: Other DNA sequences within the sample encode an identical CDR3. CDR3 in DNA: TGTGCCAGCTCATTACAAGAGACCCAGTACTTC. This gives the protein CASSLQETQYF. The V and J genes are TRBV18 and TRBJ2-5, with D unresolved. From germline, CDR1 is KGHSH and CDR2 LQKENI. Trimming took off 5 bases at V and 2 bases at J, with 3 bases between the two ends. The length of the CDR3 is 11 residues.

The rearrangement links TRBV6-5 to TRBJ1-5; 7 bases align to TRBD1. From germline, CDR1 is MNHEY and CDR2 SVGAGI. J gave up 2 bases and V 5 bases, and 6 bases lay outside the gene matches. CDR3 length equals 15 residues. The DNA for the CDR3 is TGTGCCAGCAGTGGACCCACAGGGGGCAATCAGCCCCAGCATTTT. Amino acid sequence: CASSGPTGGNQPQHF.

CDR3 in amino acids: CASSLPGGESGQFF. The CDR3 DNA follows: TGTGCCAGCAGCTTACCGGGAGGGGAATCGGGGCAGTTCTTC. The V gene is TRBV11-2, the J gene TRBJ2-1; TRBD2 matches 8 bases. Germline V gene sequence: CDR1 SGHAT, CDR2 FQNNGV. V lost 2 bases, J lost 12 bases, and 9 bases stayed unmatched. CDR3 length: 14 residues. Looking up the rest from reference TRBV11-2 and TRBJ2-1 gives the full variable domain: EAGVAQSPRYKIIEKRQSVAFWCNPISGHATLYWYQQILGQGPKLLIQFQNNGVVDDSQLPKDRFSAERLKGVDSTLKIQPAKLEDSAVYLCASSLPGGESGQFFGPGTRLTVL.

The chain carries TRBV7-9 and TRBJ2-7; weak D call: TRBD2 (6 bases). Germline V gene lookup returns CDR1 SEHNR and CDR2 FQNEAQ (reference sequence). V lost 4 bases and J 1 base, leaving 11 bases between the germline ends. CDR3 size: 14 residues. In DNA form, the CDR3 reads TGTGCCAGCAGCTCGGGGACTCGTTCCTACGAGCAGTACTTC. It encodes CASSSGTRSYEQYF.

This clone appeared a few times. The chain has TRBV10-3 and TRBJ2-7, with D hard to call. The V end lost 3 bases, the J end lost 0 bases, and 12 bases lay between the germline ends. The CDR3 sequence is 15 residues long. Germline CDR1 ENHRY, CDR2 SYGVKD. This CDR3 reads CAISDSGGSSYEQYF. In DNA form, the CDR3 reads TGTGCCATCAGTGATTCGGGCGGTAGCTCCTACGAGCAGTACTTC.